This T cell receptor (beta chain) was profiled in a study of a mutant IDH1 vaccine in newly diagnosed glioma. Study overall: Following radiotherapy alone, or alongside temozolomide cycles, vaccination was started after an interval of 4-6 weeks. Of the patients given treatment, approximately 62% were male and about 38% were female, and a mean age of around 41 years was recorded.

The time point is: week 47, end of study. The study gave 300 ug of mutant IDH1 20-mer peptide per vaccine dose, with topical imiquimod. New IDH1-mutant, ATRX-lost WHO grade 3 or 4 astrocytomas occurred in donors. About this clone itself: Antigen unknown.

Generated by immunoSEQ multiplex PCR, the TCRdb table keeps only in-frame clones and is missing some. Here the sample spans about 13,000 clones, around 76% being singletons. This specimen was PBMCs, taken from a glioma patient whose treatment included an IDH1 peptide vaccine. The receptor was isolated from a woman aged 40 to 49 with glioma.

CDR3 in amino acids: CASSIKGPNTEAFF. The DNA for the CDR3 is TGTGCCAGTAGTATAAAGGGACCGAACACTGAAGCTTTCTTT. The chain is built from TRBV19 and TRBJ1-1; possible D gene TRBD1, 5 bases. V dropped 2 bases and J dropped 1 base, with 8 bases sitting between them. The germline V gene has CDR1 LNHDA and CDR2 SQIVND (reference sequence). This CDR3 comprises 14 residues.